A selection of T cell receptor beta chains follows, all from one sample in a study of blood T cell repertoires in COVID-19. The method was immunoSEQ multiplex PCR; TCRdb's version includes in-frame clones alone and lacks a portion of them. Altogether around 430,000 clones are present, around 88% being singletons, with the ten largest covering 10% to 15%. Sequencing was performed on peripheral blood. The receptors here all came from a woman aged 50 to 65 with COVID-19, enrolled during active disease. CDR3s include the opening cysteine and the closing phenylalanine or tryptophan. D genes are given only for firm matches. Not all rows give a size; the values are once, few, many and, for expanded clones, a class.

V gene: TRBV5-6
D gene: -
clone size: once
J gene: TRBJ1-2
CDR3 protein: CASSSRLDYGYTF
CDR3 DNA: TGTGCCAGCAGCTCCCGTCTCGACTATGGCTACACCTTC

V gene: TRBV3-1/TRBV3-2
D gene: TRBD1
clone size: -
J gene: TRBJ2-1
CDR3 protein: CASSPWGQGTSNEQFF
CDR3 DNA: TGTGCCAGCAGCCCGTGGGGACAGGGGACGTCCAATGAGCAGTTCTTC

V gene: TRBV7-3
D gene: -
clone size: -
J gene: TRBJ1-1
CDR3 protein: CASRSTGSPEAFF
CDR3 DNA: TGTGCCAGCAGGTCCACAGGGTCCCCTGAAGCTTTCTTT

V gene: TRBV27
D gene: -
clone size: -
J gene: TRBJ1-4
CDR3 protein: CASSSDLTNEKLFF
CDR3 DNA: TGTGCCAGCAGCTCCGACTTAACTAATGAAAAACTGTTTTTT

V gene: TRBV13
D gene: TRBD1
clone size: -
J gene: TRBJ1-2
CDR3 protein: CASSKAGTGGLGYTF
CDR3 DNA: TGTGCCAGCAGCAAAGCGGGGACAGGGGGCTTGGGCTACACCTTC

V gene: TRBV28
D gene: TRBD2
clone size: -
J gene: TRBJ2-3
CDR3 protein: CASSLKTSGGFTDTQYF
CDR3 DNA: TGTGCCAGCAGTTTAAAGACTAGCGGGGGGTTCACAGATACGCAGTATTTT

V gene: TRBV11-2
D gene: -
clone size: -
J gene: TRBJ1-1
CDR3 protein: CASSLDSGGNTEAFF
CDR3 DNA: TGTGCCAGCAGCTTAGATTCCGGGGGGAACACTGAAGCTTTCTTT

V gene: TRBV19
D gene: -
clone size: -
J gene: TRBJ2-7
CDR3 protein: CASSRSPIGAWEQYF
CDR3 DNA: TGTGCCAGTAGTAGAAGCCCCATTGGAGCTTGGGAGCAGTACTTC

V gene: TRBV9
D gene: -
clone size: -
J gene: TRBJ2-7
CDR3 protein: CASSPRTATYEQYF
CDR3 DNA: TGTGCCAGCAGCCCGAGGACTGCAACCTACGAGCAGTACTTC

V gene: TRBV19
D gene: TRBD2
clone size: -
J gene: TRBJ2-1
CDR3 protein: CASSSQRDPYNEQFF
CDR3 DNA: TGTGCCAGTAGTAGCCAGCGGGACCCCTACAATGAGCAGTTCTTC

V gene: TRBV5-1
D gene: TRBD1
clone size: -
J gene: TRBJ1-4
CDR3 protein: CASSQNHRGEKLFF
CDR3 DNA: TGCGCCAGCAGCCAAAACCACAGGGGTGAAAAACTGTTTTTT

V gene: TRBV12-2
D gene: -
clone size: -
J gene: TRBJ2-7
CDR3 protein: CATPSVRDRGDEQYF
CDR3 DNA: TGTGCAACCCCATCCGTCCGGGACAGGGGCGACGAGCAGTACTTC

V gene: TRBV13
D gene: -
clone size: -
J gene: TRBJ1-2
CDR3 protein: CASSLGRANYGYTF
CDR3 DNA: TGTGCCAGCAGCTTAGGCAGGGCAAACTATGGCTACACCTTC

V gene: TRBV27
D gene: TRBD1
clone size: -
J gene: TRBJ1-1
CDR3 protein: CASRATGVGTEAFF
CDR3 DNA: TGTGCCAGCAGAGCTACAGGGGTTGGCACTGAAGCTTTCTTT

V gene: TRBV6-6
D gene: -
clone size: -
J gene: TRBJ1-1
CDR3 protein: CAHRPAEGIAEAFF
CDR3 DNA: TGTGCCCACCGGCCAGCAGAGGGAATAGCTGAAGCTTTCTTT